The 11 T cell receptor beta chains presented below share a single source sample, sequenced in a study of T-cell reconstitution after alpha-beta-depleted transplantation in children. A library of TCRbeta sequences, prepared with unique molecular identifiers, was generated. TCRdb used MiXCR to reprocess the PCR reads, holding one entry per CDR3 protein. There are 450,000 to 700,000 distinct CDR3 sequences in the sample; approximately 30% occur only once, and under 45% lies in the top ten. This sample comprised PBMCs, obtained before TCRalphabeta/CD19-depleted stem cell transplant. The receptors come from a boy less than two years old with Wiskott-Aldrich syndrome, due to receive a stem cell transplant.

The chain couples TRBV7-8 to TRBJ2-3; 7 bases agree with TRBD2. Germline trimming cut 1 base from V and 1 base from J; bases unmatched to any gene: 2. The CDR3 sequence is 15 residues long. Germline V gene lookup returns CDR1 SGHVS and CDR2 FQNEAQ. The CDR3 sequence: CASSLGGLRTDTQYF. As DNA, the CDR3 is TGTGCCAGCAGCTTAGGGGGACTACGCACAGATACGCAGTATTTT.

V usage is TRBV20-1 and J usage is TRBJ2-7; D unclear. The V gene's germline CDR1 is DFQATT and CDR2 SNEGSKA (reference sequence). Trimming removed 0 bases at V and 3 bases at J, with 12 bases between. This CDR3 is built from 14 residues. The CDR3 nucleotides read TGCAGTGCTAGAGATGTTGGCGGATACTACGAGCAGTACTTC. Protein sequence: CSARDVGGYYEQYF.

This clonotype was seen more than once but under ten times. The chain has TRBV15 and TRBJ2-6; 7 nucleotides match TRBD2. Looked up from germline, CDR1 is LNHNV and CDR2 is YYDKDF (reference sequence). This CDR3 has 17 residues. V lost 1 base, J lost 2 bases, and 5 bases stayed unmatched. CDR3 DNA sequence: TGTGCCACCAGCAGAGGATGGGGGGGACCTGGGGCCAACGTCCTGACTTTC. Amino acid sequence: CATSRGWGGPGANVLTF. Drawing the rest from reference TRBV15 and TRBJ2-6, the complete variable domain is DAMVIQNPRYQVTQFGKPVTLSCSQTLNHNVMYWYQQKSSQAPKLLFHYYDKDFNNEADTPDNFQSRRPNTSFCFLDIRSPGLGDTAMYLCATSRGWGGPGANVLTFGAGSRLTVL.

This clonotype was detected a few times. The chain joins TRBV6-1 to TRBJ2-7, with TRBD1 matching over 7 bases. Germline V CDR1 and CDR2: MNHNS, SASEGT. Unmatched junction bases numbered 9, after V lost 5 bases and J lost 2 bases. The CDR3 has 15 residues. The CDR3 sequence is CASSTPDRAAYEQYF. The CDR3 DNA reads TGTGCCAGCAGTACCCCCGACAGGGCGGCCTACGAGCAGTACTTC.

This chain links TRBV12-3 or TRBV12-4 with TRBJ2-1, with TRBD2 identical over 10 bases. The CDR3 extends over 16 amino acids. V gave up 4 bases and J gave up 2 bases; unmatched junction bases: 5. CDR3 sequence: CASSSSSGRAYNEQFF. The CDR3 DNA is TGTGCCAGCAGTTCGTCTAGCGGGAGAGCCTACAATGAGCAGTTCTTC.

CDR3 sequence reads: CASRTSGNYEQYF. The CDR3, as DNA: TGCGCCAGCAGGACTAGCGGGAATTACGAGCAGTACTTC. The V gene is TRBV10-2, the J gene TRBJ2-7; 11 positions agree with TRBD2. The germline V gene has CDR1 WSHSY and CDR2 SAAADI. The CDR3 length is 13 residues. V shed 6 bases and J 4 bases; nucleotides not matched to a gene: 2.

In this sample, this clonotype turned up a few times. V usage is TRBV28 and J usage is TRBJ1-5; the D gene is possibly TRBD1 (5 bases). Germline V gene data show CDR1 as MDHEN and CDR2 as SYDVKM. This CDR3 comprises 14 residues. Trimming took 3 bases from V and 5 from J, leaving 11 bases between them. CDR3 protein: CASSFTGTDQPQHF. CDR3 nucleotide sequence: TGTGCCAGCAGTTTTACAGGTACCGATCAGCCCCAGCATTTT.

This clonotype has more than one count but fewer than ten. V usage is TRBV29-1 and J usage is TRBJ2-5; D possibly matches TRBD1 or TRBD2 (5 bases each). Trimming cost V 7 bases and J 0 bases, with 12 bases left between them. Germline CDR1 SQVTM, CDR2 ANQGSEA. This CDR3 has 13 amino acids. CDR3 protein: CSARGPDQETQYF. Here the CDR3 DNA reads TGCAGCGCCCGGGGACCAGACCAAGAGACCCAGTACTTC.

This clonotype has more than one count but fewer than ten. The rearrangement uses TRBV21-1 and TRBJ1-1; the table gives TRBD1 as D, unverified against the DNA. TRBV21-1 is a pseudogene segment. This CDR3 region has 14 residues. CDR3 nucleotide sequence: TGTGCCAGCAGCGTCGGGACGGATAACACTGAAGCTTTCTTT. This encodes CASSVGTDNTEAFF.

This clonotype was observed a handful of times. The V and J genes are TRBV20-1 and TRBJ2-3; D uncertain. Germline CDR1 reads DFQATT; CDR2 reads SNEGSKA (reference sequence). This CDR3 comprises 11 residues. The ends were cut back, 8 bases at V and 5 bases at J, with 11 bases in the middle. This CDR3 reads CSSRYGDTQYF. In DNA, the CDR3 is TGCAGTTCACGATATGGAGATACGCAGTATTTT.

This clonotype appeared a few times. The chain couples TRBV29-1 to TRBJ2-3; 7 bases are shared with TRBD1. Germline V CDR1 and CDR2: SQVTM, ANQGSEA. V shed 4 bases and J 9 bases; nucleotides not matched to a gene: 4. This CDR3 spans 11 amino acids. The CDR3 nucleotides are TGCAGCGTTGGACAGGGATCGACGCAGTATTTT. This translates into CSVGQGSTQYF.